This is a list of T cell receptor beta chains from one sample in a study of cytomegalovirus exposure and HLA in healthy donors. Assay: immunoSEQ multiplex PCR; the TCRdb copy retains only in-frame clones and omits some. This table has tens of thousands of clones, roughly 80% appearing once. The sample comprised PBMCs. These TCRs come from a woman in her thirties in good health and CMV-seronegative. CDR3s leave out the opening cysteine and the closing phenylalanine or tryptophan.

j_call,v_call,cdr3_aa
TRBJ2-7,TRBV4-2,ASSQVLQGAYEQY
TRBJ1-1,TRBV10-1,ASSEGIGTTTEAF
TRBJ1-1,TRBV7-9,ASSAVGQPLAEAF
TRBJ1-2,TRBV19,AIRQGDGYT
TRBJ2-1,TRBV9,ASSGEGHIYNEQF
TRBJ1-1,TRBV30,AWNTGYPNTEAF
TRBJ2-1,TRBV6-1,ASRPMLGGYNEQF
TRBJ2-7,TRBV4-1,ASSQVGTSGSYEQY
TRBJ1-2,TRBV6-5,ASSRTSNYGYT
TRBJ2-5,TRBV7-7,ASSLAGLASPRETQY
TRBJ1-5,TRBV2,ASRDRGHQPQH
TRBJ2-5,TRBV27,ASSPGGRKETQY
TRBJ2-3,TRBV6-4,ASSDSHLGGADTQY
TRBJ1-4,TRBV6-1,ASSESSGGGEKLF
TRBJ2-1,TRBV27,ASRNSSSYNEQF
TRBJ2-3,TRBV9,ASSPFTSGTDTQY
TRBJ2-1,TRBV11-1,ASSGTGHEQF
TRBJ1-6,TRBV6-1,ASSDRGDGSPLH
TRBJ2-1,TRBV28,ASRGRGQALHEQF
TRBJ1-6,TRBV6-5,ASSYLSSPLH
TRBJ1-2,TRBV11-3,ASSGGGPEYGYT
TRBJ1-1,TRBV6-4,ASSEEGESTEAF
TRBJ2-3,TRBV6-4,ASSGGPTDTQY
TRBJ2-2,TRBV6-5,ASSKGTGDTGELF
TRBJ2-7,TRBV6-5,ASSTSVSSYEQY
TRBJ1-5,TRBV16,ASNQGPNQPQH
TRBJ2-1,TRBV5-1,ASSLPDRLAGGHEQF
TRBJ1-3,TRBV4-2,ASSQTAAGTNGNTIY
TRBJ2-1,TRBV29-1,SVPPGTGTNEQF
TRBJ2-2,TRBV6-6,ASSPGQGATGELF
TRBJ2-2,TRBV5-1,ASSLRLAATGELF
TRBJ2-3,TRBV9,ASSGSGGLTDTQY
TRBJ2-5,TRBV28,ASSLIARRQETQY
TRBJ1-1,TRBV18,ASSLGRGTEAF
TRBJ2-7,TRBV18,ASSPGSGGEQY
TRBJ2-2,TRBV9,ASSPRDSSGELF
TRBJ2-7,TRBV6-1,ASRVTGEHEQY
TRBJ1-1,TRBV6-5,ASSYSKGRFSEAF
TRBJ1-1,TRBV19,ASSMTGGNTEAF
TRBJ1-3,TRBV9,ASSSTGGNTIY
TRBJ1-6,TRBV7-6,ASSLEAVNSPLH
TRBJ2-4,TRBV5-1,ASSLEGFGNIQY
TRBJ1-6,TRBV6-5,ASSYDLGFTNSPLH
TRBJ2-2,TRBV11-2,ASSLVGTTSFTGELF
TRBJ1-1,TRBV5-1,ASSLTANTEAF
TRBJ2-5,TRBV19,ATRQGAGEQY
TRBJ1-1,TRBV5-4,ASSLEAGLNTEAF
TRBJ2-1,TRBV5-1,ASSLSGVGYNEQF
TRBJ1-4,TRBV28,ASSLGRNNEKLF
TRBJ1-3,TRBV11-3,ASSSDRGNTIY
TRBJ1-1,TRBV19,ASSKDRGGNTEAF
TRBJ2-2,TRBV28,ASKPDLGALPNTGELF
TRBJ1-6,TRBV15,ATSGRTGKNSPLH
TRBJ1-4,TRBV4-3,ASSRGWGTGEKLF
TRBJ1-1,TRBV27,ASSVRQAMNTEAF
TRBJ2-2,TRBV27,ASSTRSGKRNTGELF
TRBJ2-3,TRBV7-2,ASSSRHRSTDTQY
TRBJ1-5,TRBV21-1,ASSKNGFRVYSNQPQH
TRBJ1-5,TRBV4-3,ASSQDSQINQPQH
TRBJ2-2,TRBV5-1,ASSLGDNLNTGELF